This T cell receptor beta chain was sequenced for a study of shared clonotypes between healthy human individuals. The overall study: A couple of women and a few men aged 18 to 49 served as donors. Study-wide results and limits: All-four-donor shared clonotypes had higher generation probabilities than non-shared clonotypes did.

Some clones are missing from TCRdb's copy, which holds only in-frame ones; the method was immunoSEQ multiplex PCR. The sample gives over a million clones, 96% of which show up once; approximately 1% is in the top ten. A note on this clone: Its antigen remains unidentified.

CDR1 SGDLS and CDR2 YYNGEE come from the germline V gene. The CDR3 covers 17 residues. Between the trimmed V and J ends, which lost 3 bases and 9 bases, there was a span of 25 bases. The specimen sequenced was naive CD4+ T cells sorted from blood. Sample subset: CD45RA+ positively selected. The rearrangement links TRBV9 to TRBJ2-1; the D gene could be TRBD1 or TRBD2 (5 bases each). The sequence was obtained from a man aged 25-45 years in good health. The CDR3 reads CASSGGIGLVGVREQFF. CDR3 nucleotide sequence: TGTGCCAGCAGCGGAGGAATAGGACTCGTAGGGGTACGTGAGCAGTTCTTC. The complete variable domain, with remaining parts taken from reference TRBV9 and TRBJ2-1, reads DSGVTQTPKHLITATGQRVTLRCSPRSGDLSVYWYQQSLDQGLQFLIQYYNGEERAKGNILERFSAQQFPDLHSELNLSSLELGDSALYFCASSGGIGLVGVREQFFGPGTRLTVL.